The rows below give T cell receptor beta chains drawn from one sample of a study of identical twins. TCRdb recomputed calls from the 5' RACE reads with MiXCR, one row per CDR3 protein. The sample yields about 530,000 distinct CDR3 sequences, around 24% seen once. These records were also assigned to another study, of yellow fever vaccine responses in identical twins.

Sequenced input: CD4+ T cells sorted from blood. The receptors originated from a woman younger than 30 in good health. Both conserved end residues are part of each CDR3. Fields, in order: clone size, J gene, D gene, V gene, CDR3 DNA, CDR3 protein. D genes are given only for firm matches. Size is stated for part of the rows, as once, few or many counts, or as a class when the clone is expanded.

clone_size: few
j_call: TRBJ2-1
d_call: TRBD2
v_call: TRBV29-1
cdr3_nt: TGCAGCGTTAGCCCGGGACTAGCGGGAAACAATGAGCAGTTCTTC
cdr3_aa: CSVSPGLAGNNEQFF

clone_size: -
j_call: TRBJ1-5
d_call: TRBD1
v_call: TRBV20-1
cdr3_nt: TGCAGTGCTAGAGTACCAGGGGGGAGCAATCAGCCCCAGCATTTT
cdr3_aa: CSARVPGGSNQPQHF

clone_size: -
j_call: TRBJ1-6
d_call: -
v_call: TRBV4-2
cdr3_nt: TGTGCCAGCAGCCACCAAGCAACGAGAGGGGGGCTAAATTCACCCCTCCACTTT
cdr3_aa: CASSHQATRGGLNSPLHF

clone_size: -
j_call: TRBJ2-1
d_call: -
v_call: TRBV7-8
cdr3_nt: TGTGCCAGCAGCTTAGCCCCAGGGGTACTAGTTACCGAAAGGGGCTATGAGCAGTTCTTC
cdr3_aa: CASSLAPGVLVTERGYEQFF

clone_size: -
j_call: TRBJ2-3
d_call: -
v_call: TRBV6-1
cdr3_nt: TGTGCCAGCAGTGAAGCAGATAGCGCACGGGGTCCGGATACGCAGTATTTT
cdr3_aa: CASSEADSARGPDTQYF

clone_size: few
j_call: TRBJ2-1
d_call: -
v_call: TRBV4-1
cdr3_nt: TGCGCCAGCAGCCAACCCGAAGCGGGCCACAATGAGCAGTTCTTC
cdr3_aa: CASSQPEAGHNEQFF

clone_size: -
j_call: TRBJ2-7
d_call: -
v_call: TRBV5-5
cdr3_nt: TGTGCCAGCAGCTTGGGGACTCTCTCTGAGCAGTACTTC
cdr3_aa: CASSLGTLSEQYF

clone_size: few
j_call: TRBJ2-3
d_call: -
v_call: TRBV20-1
cdr3_nt: TGCAGTGCTATAGGGGGCACAGATACGCAGTATTTT
cdr3_aa: CSAIGGTDTQYF

clone_size: -
j_call: TRBJ2-5
d_call: -
v_call: TRBV20-1
cdr3_nt: TGCAGTGCTTGGCCAGGGGCCGGAGAGACCCAGTACTTC
cdr3_aa: CSAWPGAGETQYF

clone_size: few
j_call: TRBJ2-1
d_call: TRBD2
v_call: TRBV5-1
cdr3_nt: TGCGCCAGCAGCCCGGGACTAGCGGGGGGGGCTGAGCAGTTCTTC
cdr3_aa: CASSPGLAGGAEQFF

clone_size: few
j_call: TRBJ2-1
d_call: TRBD1
v_call: TRBV10-3
cdr3_nt: TGTGCCATCAGTGAATTGGGACAGGGGGCGCGAAATGAGCAGTTCTTC
cdr3_aa: CAISELGQGARNEQFF

clone_size: -
j_call: TRBJ2-7
d_call: -
v_call: TRBV12-5
cdr3_nt: TGTGCTAGTGGTAAGGGTGGCTACGAGCAGTACTTC
cdr3_aa: CASGKGGYEQYF

clone_size: few
j_call: TRBJ2-7
d_call: -
v_call: TRBV29-1
cdr3_nt: TGCAGCGTAGGACAGTTCTCCTACGAGCAGTACTTC
cdr3_aa: CSVGQFSYEQYF

clone_size: -
j_call: TRBJ1-5
d_call: -
v_call: TRBV4-2
cdr3_nt: TGTGCCAGCAGCCAAGGGGGGGCAGATAGCAATCAGCCCCAGCATTTT
cdr3_aa: CASSQGGADSNQPQHF

clone_size: -
j_call: TRBJ2-7
d_call: -
v_call: TRBV28
cdr3_nt: TGTGCCAGCAGCCACTTTCCGGGAGACGGCTACGAGCAGTACTTC
cdr3_aa: CASSHFPGDGYEQYF

clone_size: -
j_call: TRBJ2-5
d_call: -
v_call: TRBV5-1
cdr3_nt: TGCGCCAGCAGCTTGATCGGGGGGACAAAAGAGACCCAGTACTTC
cdr3_aa: CASSLIGGTKETQYF

clone_size: -
j_call: TRBJ2-3
d_call: -
v_call: TRBV6-5
cdr3_nt: TGTGCCAGCAGTTACTCGGGGCGGGGAGGCACAGATACGCAGTATTTT
cdr3_aa: CASSYSGRGGTDTQYF

clone_size: few
j_call: TRBJ1-1
d_call: -
v_call: TRBV5-1
cdr3_nt: TGCGCCAGCAGCTCCCTCGGGGGGTTTGAGGCTTTCTTT
cdr3_aa: CASSSLGGFEAFF

clone_size: -
j_call: TRBJ1-5
d_call: TRBD1
v_call: TRBV5-1
cdr3_nt: TGCGCCACCAGAACAGGGGATTTGAATCAGCCCCAGCATTTT
cdr3_aa: CATRTGDLNQPQHF

clone_size: few
j_call: TRBJ2-3
d_call: -
v_call: TRBV9
cdr3_nt: TGTGCCAGCAGCGTAGTCCCAGTCAGCACAGATACGCAGTATTTT
cdr3_aa: CASSVVPVSTDTQYF

clone_size: once
j_call: TRBJ2-5
d_call: TRBD2
v_call: TRBV6-5
cdr3_nt: TGTGCCAGCAGTTACGGCCTGGGACTAGCGGGTGCCGAGACCCAGTACTTC
cdr3_aa: CASSYGLGLAGAETQYF

clone_size: -
j_call: TRBJ2-7
d_call: -
v_call: TRBV28
cdr3_nt: TGTGCCAGCAGTCGAATCCACGAGCAGTACTTC
cdr3_aa: CASSRIHEQYF

clone_size: -
j_call: TRBJ2-1
d_call: TRBD2
v_call: TRBV12-3/TRBV12-4
cdr3_nt: TGTGCCAGCAGTATTACCGGGACTAGCGGGAGGGCCGGGCAGTTCTTC
cdr3_aa: CASSITGTSGRAGQFF

clone_size: -
j_call: TRBJ2-2
d_call: TRBD1
v_call: TRBV28
cdr3_nt: TGTGCCAGCAGACCCAGGGGGCTCAACACCGGGGAGCTGTTTTTT
cdr3_aa: CASRPRGLNTGELFF

clone_size: -
j_call: TRBJ1-5
d_call: TRBD1
v_call: TRBV7-8
cdr3_nt: TGTGCCAGCAGCTTAGGGGGACAGCTTAATCAGCCCCAGCATTTT
cdr3_aa: CASSLGGQLNQPQHF

clone_size: -
j_call: TRBJ1-3
d_call: -
v_call: TRBV15
cdr3_nt: TGTGCCACCAGCCTACAGGTGCTCTCTGGAAACACCATATATTTT
cdr3_aa: CATSLQVLSGNTIYF

clone_size: few
j_call: TRBJ2-1
d_call: -
v_call: TRBV10-2
cdr3_nt: TGCGCCAGCATCAGGGACCTGGGGTACAATGAGCAGTTCTTC
cdr3_aa: CASIRDLGYNEQFF

clone_size: -
j_call: TRBJ2-2
d_call: TRBD2
v_call: TRBV7-3
cdr3_nt: TGTGCCAGCAGCTTCACCGGGACTAGCAGCGGGGAGCTGTTTTTT
cdr3_aa: CASSFTGTSSGELFF

clone_size: -
j_call: TRBJ2-3
d_call: TRBD2
v_call: TRBV5-1
cdr3_nt: TGCGCCAGCACCAGAGCGGGAGGAATCACAGATACGCAGTATTTT
cdr3_aa: CASTRAGGITDTQYF

clone_size: -
j_call: TRBJ1-1
d_call: -
v_call: TRBV10-3
cdr3_nt: TGTGCCATCAGTGGGGGCAAGAACACTGAAGCTTTCTTT
cdr3_aa: CAISGGKNTEAFF

clone_size: few
j_call: TRBJ1-2
d_call: -
v_call: TRBV29-1
cdr3_nt: TGCAGCGCCCAGGGCCTCGGTGGCTACACCTTC
cdr3_aa: CSAQGLGGYTF

clone_size: few
j_call: TRBJ2-1
d_call: TRBD1
v_call: TRBV12-3/TRBV12-4
cdr3_nt: TGTGCCAGCACCCAAGACAGGGGGCTTCTGTACAATGAGCAGTTCTTC
cdr3_aa: CASTQDRGLLYNEQFF

clone_size: few
j_call: TRBJ2-7
d_call: TRBD2
v_call: TRBV12-3/TRBV12-4
cdr3_nt: TGTGCCAGCAGTCGGACTAGCGGGGGGTACGAGCAGTACTTC
cdr3_aa: CASSRTSGGYEQYF

clone_size: -
j_call: TRBJ1-6
d_call: -
v_call: TRBV9
cdr3_nt: TGTGCCAGCAGCGTGACAGACTCCTATAATTCACCCCTCCACTTT
cdr3_aa: CASSVTDSYNSPLHF

clone_size: -
j_call: TRBJ2-5
d_call: TRBD2
v_call: TRBV5-1
cdr3_nt: TGCGCCAGCAGCCGGGACTACAGCCAAGAGACCCAGTACTTC
cdr3_aa: CASSRDYSQETQYF

clone_size: -
j_call: TRBJ2-1
d_call: -
v_call: TRBV5-1
cdr3_nt: TGCGCCAGCAGCTTGCGGCACAGCTCCTACAATGAGCAGTTCTTC
cdr3_aa: CASSLRHSSYNEQFF

clone_size: -
j_call: TRBJ2-1
d_call: TRBD1
v_call: TRBV24-1
cdr3_nt: TGTGCCACCAGCGACCGGGACAGGGTCTACAATGAGCAGTTCTTC
cdr3_aa: CATSDRDRVYNEQFF

clone_size: few
j_call: TRBJ2-7
d_call: -
v_call: TRBV7-6
cdr3_nt: TGTGCCAGCAGCTTATTGGACTCCAGATCCTCCGAGCAGTACTTC
cdr3_aa: CASSLLDSRSSEQYF

clone_size: -
j_call: TRBJ1-1
d_call: -
v_call: TRBV20-1
cdr3_nt: TGCAGTGCTAGTAATCCGGTGAACACTGAAGCTTTCTTT
cdr3_aa: CSASNPVNTEAFF

clone_size: few
j_call: TRBJ1-6
d_call: TRBD1
v_call: TRBV12-3/TRBV12-4
cdr3_nt: TGTGCCAGCAGCGAGACAGGGGGTAATTCACCCCTCCACTTT
cdr3_aa: CASSETGGNSPLHF

clone_size: few
j_call: TRBJ1-1
d_call: -
v_call: TRBV9
cdr3_nt: TGTGCCAGCAGCGTCACCATGGCTGCCCAGAACACTGAAGCTTTCTTT
cdr3_aa: CASSVTMAAQNTEAFF

clone_size: -
j_call: TRBJ2-3
d_call: TRBD2
v_call: TRBV7-9
cdr3_nt: TGTGCCACCCGAGGCGGGGGGGCCGGCACAGATACGCAGTATTTT
cdr3_aa: CATRGGGAGTDTQYF

clone_size: -
j_call: TRBJ2-5
d_call: -
v_call: TRBV20-1
cdr3_nt: TGCAGTGCCCCAGGAGGAACCCCTTCCCAAGAGACCCAGTACTTC
cdr3_aa: CSAPGGTPSQETQYF

clone_size: -
j_call: TRBJ1-1
d_call: -
v_call: TRBV5-1
cdr3_nt: TGCGCCAGCAGCACTTACGGGGCGCGGGACACTGAAGCTTTCTTT
cdr3_aa: CASSTYGARDTEAFF

clone_size: -
j_call: TRBJ1-1
d_call: -
v_call: TRBV3-1
cdr3_nt: TGTGCCAGCAGCCAAGCGCCGCCAGAAAACACTGAAGCTTTCTTT
cdr3_aa: CASSQAPPENTEAFF

clone_size: -
j_call: TRBJ2-1
d_call: TRBD2
v_call: TRBV5-1
cdr3_nt: TGCGCCAGCAGCTCTTCGCTGACTAGCGGGGGGCGAAGCTCCTACAATGAGCAGTTCTTC
cdr3_aa: CASSSSLTSGGRSSYNEQFF

clone_size: -
j_call: TRBJ2-1
d_call: -
v_call: TRBV3-1
cdr3_nt: TGTGCCAGCAGCAACAAGTGGGGCAATGAGCAGTTCTTC
cdr3_aa: CASSNKWGNEQFF

clone_size: -
j_call: TRBJ2-1
d_call: -
v_call: TRBV12-3/TRBV12-4
cdr3_nt: TGTGCCAGCAGTTTTCGGAGAGGGGGCAATGAGCAGTTCTTC
cdr3_aa: CASSFRRGGNEQFF

clone_size: -
j_call: TRBJ2-6
d_call: TRBD1
v_call: TRBV4-2
cdr3_nt: TGTGCCAGCAGCCAGACAGGGACAGGAATTTCCTCTGGGGCCAACGTCCTGACTTTC
cdr3_aa: CASSQTGTGISSGANVLTF

clone_size: -
j_call: TRBJ1-2
d_call: TRBD1
v_call: TRBV29-1
cdr3_nt: TGCAGCGGGGACAGGGGAACGGGAGGCTACACCTTC
cdr3_aa: CSGDRGTGGYTF

clone_size: few
j_call: TRBJ2-3
d_call: TRBD2
v_call: TRBV7-2
cdr3_nt: TGTGCCAGCAGCTCCCGGACTAGCGGGACCCTTACGCAGTATTTT
cdr3_aa: CASSSRTSGTLTQYF

clone_size: few
j_call: TRBJ2-1
d_call: TRBD1
v_call: TRBV24-1
cdr3_nt: TGTGCCACCAGTGATTTTGGACAGGGGTTAGACAATGAGCAGTTCTTC
cdr3_aa: CATSDFGQGLDNEQFF

clone_size: -
j_call: TRBJ1-4
d_call: TRBD1
v_call: TRBV19
cdr3_nt: TGTGCCAGTAGTCCCGGAGGGACAGGCCTTAATGAAAAACTGTTTTTT
cdr3_aa: CASSPGGTGLNEKLFF

clone_size: few
j_call: TRBJ2-5
d_call: -
v_call: TRBV4-1
cdr3_nt: TGCGCCAGCAGCCACCCCGGGACGGGGCAAGAGACCCAGTACTTC
cdr3_aa: CASSHPGTGQETQYF